Each of the 21 T cell receptor beta chains below was sequenced from the same sample in a study of cytomegalovirus exposure and HLA in healthy donors. With 60 Vbeta and 13 Jbeta primers, the PCR was carried out. Only in-frame clones appear in the TCRdb table, and some are missing; sequencing was by immunoSEQ multiplex PCR. The data contain roughly 56,000 clones, 81% of them singletons. The sequencing sample was made of PBMCs. The receptors shown here come from a boy younger than 18 in good health and CMV-seropositive.

This chain connects TRBV11-2 to TRBJ1-1, with a possible D match to TRBD1 (5 bases). The CDR3 has 15 amino acids. CDR1 SGHAT and CDR2 FQNNGV come from the germline V gene. V lost 3 bases to trimming and J lost 0 bases, with 11 bases between them. CDR3 in DNA: TGTGCCAGCAGCTTTGGGGCTTGGGTGAACACTGAAGCTTTCTTT. Translating gives CASSFGAWVNTEAFF.

V and J are TRBV2 and TRBJ1-2, with 12 bases aligning to TRBD1. Germline-derived CDR1 and CDR2 are SNHLY and FYNNEI. The CDR3 sequence is 18 residues long. The trim removed 5 bases at V and 4 bases at J, leaving 14 bases unmatched. The CDR3 region is CASSPAPGTGGFFYGYTF. The CDR3 nucleotides are TGTGCCAGCAGTCCGGCCCCCGGGACAGGGGGCTTTTTCTATGGCTACACCTTC. The whole variable domain, remainder taken from reference TRBV2 and TRBJ1-2, is EPEVTQTPSHQVTQMGQEVILRCVPISNHLYFYWYRQILGQKVEFLVSFYNNEISEKSEIFDDQFSVERPDGSNFTLKIRSTKLEDSAMYFCASSPAPGTGGFFYGYTFGSGTRLTVV.

A single count supports this clone. The chain links TRBV6-5 to TRBJ2-6, with 8 bases lining up with TRBD2. The CDR3 loop spans 15 amino acids. J lost 4 bases, V lost 5 bases, and 4 bases had no gene match. Germline-derived CDR1 and CDR2 are MNHEY and SVGAGI. CDR3 in amino acids: CASSPGGVGANVLTF. The DNA for the CDR3 is TGTGCCAGCAGTCCCGGGGGGGTAGGGGCCAACGTCCTGACTTTC.

The rearrangement links TRBV13 to TRBJ2-1; 11 bases match TRBD2. The germline CDR1 and CDR2 sequences are PRHDT and FYEKMQ (reference sequence). CDR3 size: 17 residues. V dropped 5 bases and J dropped 8; count of bases not matched to a gene: 14. The CDR3: CASSPGLSGGADYEQFF. DNA for the CDR3: TGTGCCAGCAGCCCAGGACTTAGCGGGGGGGCGGATTATGAGCAGTTCTTC.

The chain joins TRBV6-5 to TRBJ2-2; D is unclear. This CDR3 is 14 amino acids long. The ends were cut back, 6 bases at V and 4 bases at J, with 12 bases in the middle. The germline V gene encodes CDR1 MNHEY and CDR2 SVGAGI. CDR3 in amino acids: CASSPTLATGELFF. The CDR3 DNA reads as TGTGCCAGCAGCCCCACCTTGGCCACCGGGGAGCTGTTTTTT.

This clone turned up a few times. This chain connects TRBV7-9 to TRBJ2-1; D gene unclear. CDR1 and CDR2 (germline): SEHNR, FQNEAQ (reference sequence). The CDR3 loop spans 12 amino acids. The V gene lost 3 bases and the J gene lost 10 bases, with 10 bases spanning the gap. The CDR3 region has the DNA TGTGCCAGCAGCTTGAGTCGGTGGGAGCAGTTCTTC. It specifies CASSLSRWEQFF. Complete variable domain (other parts from reference TRBV7-9 and TRBJ2-1): DTGVSQNPRHKITKRGQNVTFRCDPISEHNRLYWYRQTLGQGPEFLTYFQNEAQLEKSRLLSDRFSAERPKGSFSTLEIQRTEQGDSAMYLCASSLSRWEQFFGPGTRLTVL.

This rearrangement joins TRBV19 to TRBJ2-3, with D possibly matching TRBD2 (5 bases). CDR1 is LNHDA, CDR2 SQIVND, per germline (reference sequence). The CDR3 runs to 16 residues. Trimming removed 2 bases from V and 3 bases from J, with 15 bases in between. This chain's CDR3 is CASSIQRETITDTQYF. The CDR3 DNA sequence: TGTGCCAGTAGTATACAGAGGGAAACGATTACAGATACGCAGTATTTT.

The V and J genes are TRBV10-3 and TRBJ2-7; 10 bases are shared with TRBD2. J was trimmed by 5 bases and V by 8 bases; bases with no gene match: 6. From germline, CDR1 is ENHRY and CDR2 SYGVKD. The CDR3 runs to 13 residues. CDR3 in DNA: TGTGCCATCCGACCTAGCGGGGGCGACGAGCAGTACTTC. Translation gives CAIRPSGGDEQYF.

This chain connects TRBV2 to TRBJ1-5; D might be TRBD1 (6 bases). This CDR3 is 14 amino acids long. Between the trimmed V and J ends, which lost 5 bases and 7 bases, there was a span of 15 bases. Germline V lookup: CDR1 SNHLY, CDR2 FYNNEI. The CDR3 nucleotides are TGTGCCAGCAGTATTACAGGGATTGGGCAGCCCCAGCATTTT. This gives the protein CASSITGIGQPQHF.

The CDR3 loop reads CASSLTGAGNTIYF. CDR3 bases: TGCGCCAGCAGCCTTACAGGGGCAGGAAACACCATATATTTT. The chain uses TRBV5-1 and TRBJ1-3, with 7 bases identical to TRBD1. The CDR3 consists of 14 residues. CDR1 is SGHRS, CDR2 YFSETQ, per germline. The V gene end was trimmed by 4 bases and the J gene end by 4 bases; junction bases not matched to a gene: 5.

There are a few counts of this clone. The rearrangement joins TRBV5-6 to TRBJ2-2; D ambiguous. The CDR3 has 12 amino acids. CDR1 is SGHDT and CDR2 is YYEEEE in the germline V gene. V was cut by 2 bases and J by 5 bases, with 4 bases left in between. The CDR3 spells CASSFITGELFF. CDR3 bases: TGTGCCAGCAGCTTTATTACCGGGGAGCTGTTTTTT.

The count of this clone is one. This sequence joins TRBV4-1 and TRBJ1-1; D gene ambiguous. The CDR3 is made up of 16 amino acids. Per the germline V gene, CDR1 is MGHRA and CDR2 is YSYEKL. With 3 bases removed from V and 0 bases from J, the gap between germline ends came to 14 bases. DNA for the CDR3: TGCGCCAGCAGCCAGGGCACCCTCTACTTGAACACTGAAGCTTTCTTT. It encodes CASSQGTLYLNTEAFF.

In this sample, this clone turned up once. This chain links TRBV5-8 with TRBJ1-5; 7 bases fit TRBD1. Germline V CDR1 and CDR2: SGHTS, YDEGEE. With V trimmed by 7 bases and J by 4 bases, 8 bases remained unmatched. The CDR3 length is 14 residues. The CDR3 sequence: CASQDRTLNQPQHF. In DNA form, the CDR3 reads TGTGCCAGCCAGGACAGGACTCTAAATCAGCCCCAGCATTTT.

This clone has more than one count but fewer than ten. This sequence joins TRBV5-1 and TRBJ2-1; 7 bases line up with TRBD1. The V gene end was trimmed by 3 bases and the J gene end by 6 bases; junction bases not matched to a gene: 12. Germline assignment: CDR1 SGHRS and CDR2 YFSETQ. The CDR3 consists of 16 residues. CDR3 sequence (DNA): TGCGCCAGCAGCTGGACCGGGACAGTTGGATCCAATGAGCAGTTCTTC. This codes for CASSWTGTVGSNEQFF.

This clone was recorded a few times. The J gene is TRBJ1-1, the V gene TRBV5-6; D is unresolved. V lost 4 bases and J lost 10, with 11 bases in between. This CDR3 is 11 amino acids long. The germline V gene encodes CDR1 SGHDT and CDR2 YYEEEE. The CDR3 DNA sequence: TGTGCCAGCAGCAGACCTAGGAGAGCTTTCTTT. Translated: CASSRPRRAFF.

This chain links TRBV27 with TRBJ1-2, with 8 bases identical to TRBD1. The CDR3 spans 13 residues. The trim removed 5 bases at V and 7 bases at J, leaving 6 bases unmatched. From germline, CDR1 is MNHEY and CDR2 SMNVEV (reference sequence). The CDR3 sequence: CASSDPGGRGYTF. The DNA of the CDR3 is TGTGCCAGCAGTGACCCAGGGGGCCGTGGCTACACCTTC.

The CDR3 region is CASSSPWAGAQETQYF. The CDR3 nucleotides read TGTGCCAGCAGCTCTCCCTGGGCGGGGGCCCAAGAGACCCAGTACTTC. The V call is TRBV5-4, the J call TRBJ2-5, with D perhaps TRBD2 (7 bases). Germline V gene lookup returns CDR1 SGHNT and CDR2 YYREEE (reference sequence). Trimming took 3 bases from V and 1 from J, leaving 16 bases between them. The CDR3 is 16 residues long.

The CDR3 spells CASGLGAKGGLAGNETQYF. CDR3 nucleotide sequence: TGTGCTAGTGGTTTGGGAGCTAAGGGGGGTCTAGCGGGGAACGAGACCCAGTACTTC. The chain carries TRBV12-5 and TRBJ2-5; 9 nucleotides agree with TRBD2. Per the germline V gene, CDR1 is LGHNT and CDR2 is FRNRAP. Trimming took 1 base from V and 5 from J; bases not matched to a gene: 17. The CDR3 contains 19 residues.

V gene TRBV19 combines with J gene TRBJ1-1; D is unresolved. Germline-derived CDR1 and CDR2 are LNHDA and SQIVND (reference sequence). CDR3 length equals 13 residues. The V gene lost 9 bases and the J gene lost 3 bases, with 14 bases spanning the gap. CDR3 in amino acids: CASRPVEDTEAFF. In nucleotides, the CDR3 is TGTGCCAGCCGACCCGTTGAGGACACTGAAGCTTTCTTT.

The CDR3 here is CASSERGRGGLGANVLTF. Written as DNA, the CDR3 is TGTGCCAGCAGTGAACGGGGCCGCGGGGGTCTTGGGGCCAACGTCCTGACTTTC. V is TRBV25-1 and J is TRBJ2-6, with 7 bases lining up with TRBD2. The CDR3 length is 18 residues. V lost 2 bases, J lost 3 bases, and 10 bases stayed unmatched. CDR1 is MGHDK and CDR2 is SYGVNS in the germline V gene.

A few counts support this clone. The CDR3 coding sequence is TGCGCCAGCAGCCGCCGGACAGATGATGGCTACACCTTC. This sequence encodes CASSRRTDDGYTF. V gene TRBV4-1 combines with J gene TRBJ1-2; D is perhaps TRBD1 (6 bases). Trimming removed 4 bases from V and 6 bases from J, with 12 bases in between. Germline loops: CDR1 MGHRA, CDR2 YSYEKL. This CDR3 is built from 13 residues.